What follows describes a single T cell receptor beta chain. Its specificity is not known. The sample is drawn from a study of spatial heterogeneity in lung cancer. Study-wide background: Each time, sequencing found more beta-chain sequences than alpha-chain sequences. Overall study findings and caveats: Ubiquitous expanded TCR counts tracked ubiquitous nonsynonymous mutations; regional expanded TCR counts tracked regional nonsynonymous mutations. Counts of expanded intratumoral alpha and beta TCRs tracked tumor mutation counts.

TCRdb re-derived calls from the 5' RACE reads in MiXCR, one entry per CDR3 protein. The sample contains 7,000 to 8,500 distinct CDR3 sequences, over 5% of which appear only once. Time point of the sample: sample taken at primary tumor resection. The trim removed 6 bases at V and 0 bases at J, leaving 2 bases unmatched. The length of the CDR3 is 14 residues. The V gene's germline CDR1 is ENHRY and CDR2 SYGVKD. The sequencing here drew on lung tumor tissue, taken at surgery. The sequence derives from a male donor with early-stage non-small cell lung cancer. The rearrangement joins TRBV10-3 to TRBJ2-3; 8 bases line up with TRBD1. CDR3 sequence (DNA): TGTGCCATCAGGGGACAGGTTAGCACAGATACGCAGTATTTT. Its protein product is CAIRGQVSTDTQYF.